The TCR beta chain described here comes from a study of blood T cells in healthy people across ages. A J-beta primer mix and a sample-barcoded 5' primer were used in a second PCR of roughly 6 to 11 cycles. Carrying 12 random nucleotides, a template-switch adaptor labeled each individual cDNA molecule. TCRdb reanalysed the 5' RACE reads using MiXCR and keeps one entry per CDR3 protein. The data contain about 1.4 million distinct CDR3 sequences, approximately 59% of them seen just once; the ten biggest clones take up 6.5% to 8.5%. This CDR3 comprises 14 residues. V lost 3 bases to trimming and J lost 3 bases; unmatched junction nucleotides: 2. The germline V gene has CDR1 MNHEY and CDR2 SVGAGI. The study, taken as a whole, reports: The unsorted PBMCs prevented any conclusive comparison of naive versus antigen-experienced cells.

About this clonotype: Its antigen is currently unknown.

This clonotype was obtained from a man younger than 35 in good health. The chain combines TRBV6-5 with TRBJ2-3, with 8 bases lining up with TRBD2. The specimen sequenced was blood. The CDR3 is CASSYERETDTQYF. CDR3 coding DNA: TGTGCCAGCAGTTATGAGCGGGAGACAGATACGCAGTATTTT.